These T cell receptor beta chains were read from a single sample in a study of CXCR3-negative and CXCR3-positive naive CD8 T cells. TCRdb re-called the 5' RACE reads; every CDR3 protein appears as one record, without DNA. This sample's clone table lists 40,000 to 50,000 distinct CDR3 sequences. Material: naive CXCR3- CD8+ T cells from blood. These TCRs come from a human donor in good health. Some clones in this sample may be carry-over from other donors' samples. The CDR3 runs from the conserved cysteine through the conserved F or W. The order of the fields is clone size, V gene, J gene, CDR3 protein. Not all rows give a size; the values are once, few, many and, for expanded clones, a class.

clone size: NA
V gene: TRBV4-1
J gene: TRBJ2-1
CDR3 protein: CASSERWAGVNEQFF

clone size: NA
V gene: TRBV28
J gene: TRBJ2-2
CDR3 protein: CASSFDRANTGELFF

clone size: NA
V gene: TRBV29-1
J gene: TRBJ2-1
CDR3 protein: CSVEPLDRLGYNEQFF

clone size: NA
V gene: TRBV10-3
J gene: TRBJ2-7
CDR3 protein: CAIIPDGSYEQYF

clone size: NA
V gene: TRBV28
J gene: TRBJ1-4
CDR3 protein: CASSLRESVVGEKLFF

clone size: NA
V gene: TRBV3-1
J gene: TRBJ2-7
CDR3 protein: CASIGQGSEQYF

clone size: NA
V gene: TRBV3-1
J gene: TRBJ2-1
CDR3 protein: CASSQDLASGSPYPYNEQFF

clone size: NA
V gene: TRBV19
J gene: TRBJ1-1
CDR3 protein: CASSLGQGNTEAFF

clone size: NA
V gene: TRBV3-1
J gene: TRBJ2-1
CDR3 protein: CASRPGTDPYNEQFF

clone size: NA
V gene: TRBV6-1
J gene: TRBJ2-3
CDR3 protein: CASSEGSGSGVQYF

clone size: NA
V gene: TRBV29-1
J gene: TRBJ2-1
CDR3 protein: CSVFVTDYNEQFF

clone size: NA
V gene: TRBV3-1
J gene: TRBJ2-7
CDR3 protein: CASSQYGYEQYF

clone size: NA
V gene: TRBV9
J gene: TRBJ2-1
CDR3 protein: CASSVSRGGPNEQFF

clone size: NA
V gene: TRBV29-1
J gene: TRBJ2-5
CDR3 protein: CSGRDRQETQYF

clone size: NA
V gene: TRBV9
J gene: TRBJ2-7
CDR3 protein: CASSPRDGIYEQYF

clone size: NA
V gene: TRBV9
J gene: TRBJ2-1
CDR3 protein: CASSVRGGSYNEQFF

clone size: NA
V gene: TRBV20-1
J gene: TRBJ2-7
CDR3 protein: CSARDRGGVAYEQYF

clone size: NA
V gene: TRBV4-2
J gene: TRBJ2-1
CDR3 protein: CASSEPDSYNEQFF

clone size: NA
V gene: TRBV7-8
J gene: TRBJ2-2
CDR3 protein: CASSLIGGGYTGELFF

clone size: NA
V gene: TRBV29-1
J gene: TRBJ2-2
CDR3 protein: CSVVGTSENTGELFF

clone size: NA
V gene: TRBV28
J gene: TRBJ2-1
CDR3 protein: CASSSFEGNLHYNEQFF

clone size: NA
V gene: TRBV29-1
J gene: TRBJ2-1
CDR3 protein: CSVEVTGVDNEQFF

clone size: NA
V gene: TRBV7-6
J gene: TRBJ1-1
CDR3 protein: CASSPRQGWDTEAFF

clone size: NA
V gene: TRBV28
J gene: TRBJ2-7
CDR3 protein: CASSLFNLAYEQYF

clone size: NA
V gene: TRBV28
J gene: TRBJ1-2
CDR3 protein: CASTSPVQGNYGYTF

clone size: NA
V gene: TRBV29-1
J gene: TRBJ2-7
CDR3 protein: CSVERVGGAFEQYF

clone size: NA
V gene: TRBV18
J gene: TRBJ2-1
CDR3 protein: CASSPSERGGYHEQFF

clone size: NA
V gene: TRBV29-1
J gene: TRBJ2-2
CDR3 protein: CSFSPPSGAVAGELFF

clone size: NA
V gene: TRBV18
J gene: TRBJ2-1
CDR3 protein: CASSPGTALFNEQFF

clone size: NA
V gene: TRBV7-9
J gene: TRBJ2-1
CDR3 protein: CASSSVVRTSGPFSYNEQFF

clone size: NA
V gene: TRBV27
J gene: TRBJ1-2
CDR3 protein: CASSQYRDPVSYTF

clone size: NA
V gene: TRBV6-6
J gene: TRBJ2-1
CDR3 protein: CASSYKGGAYNEQFF

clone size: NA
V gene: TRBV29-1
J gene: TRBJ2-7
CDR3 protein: CSVRGGVHEQYF

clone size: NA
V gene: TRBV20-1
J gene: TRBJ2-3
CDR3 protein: CSARDPGRGDTDTQYF

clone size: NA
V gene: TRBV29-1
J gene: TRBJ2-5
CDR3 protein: CSVEKGGTGTQYF

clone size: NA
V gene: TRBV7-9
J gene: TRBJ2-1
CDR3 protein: CASSLFSESSYNEQFF

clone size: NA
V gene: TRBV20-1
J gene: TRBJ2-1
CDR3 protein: CSARDEREGLNEQFF

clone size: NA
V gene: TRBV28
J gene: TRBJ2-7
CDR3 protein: CASSPRGVSTEQYF

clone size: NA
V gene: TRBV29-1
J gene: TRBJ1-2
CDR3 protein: CSVDGDKGRNYGYTF

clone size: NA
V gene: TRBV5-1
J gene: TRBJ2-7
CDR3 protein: CASSYDGIEEEQYF

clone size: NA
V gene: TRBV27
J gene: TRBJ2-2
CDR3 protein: CASTLEASGRGTGELFF

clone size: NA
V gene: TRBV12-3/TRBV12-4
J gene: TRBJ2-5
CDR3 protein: CASSLVHQGGTQYF

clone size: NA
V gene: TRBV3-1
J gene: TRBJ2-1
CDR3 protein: CASSQERALSYNEQFF

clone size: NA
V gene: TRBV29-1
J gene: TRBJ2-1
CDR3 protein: CSVDAGYNEQFF

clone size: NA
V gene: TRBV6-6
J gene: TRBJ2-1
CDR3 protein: CASSYSGGTYNEQFF

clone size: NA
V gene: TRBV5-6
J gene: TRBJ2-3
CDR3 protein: CASSLGLVGYTDTQYF

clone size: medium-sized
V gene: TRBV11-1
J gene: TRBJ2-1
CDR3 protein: CASSLSRYNEQFF

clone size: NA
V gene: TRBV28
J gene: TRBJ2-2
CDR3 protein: CATLTETNTGELFF

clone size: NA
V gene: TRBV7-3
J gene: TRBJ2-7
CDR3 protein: CASSFSVGSSYEQYF

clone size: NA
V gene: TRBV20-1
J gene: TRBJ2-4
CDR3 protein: CSAREGRRAKNIQYF

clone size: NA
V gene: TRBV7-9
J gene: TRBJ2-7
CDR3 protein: CASSLVGTYGEQYF

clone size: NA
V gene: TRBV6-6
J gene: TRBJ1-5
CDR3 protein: CASRQPGGGNQPQHF

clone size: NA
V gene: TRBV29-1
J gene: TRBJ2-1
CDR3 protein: CSVEGYSGEYNEQFF

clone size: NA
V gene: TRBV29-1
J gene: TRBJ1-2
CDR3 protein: CSVEDLGAYPYGYTF

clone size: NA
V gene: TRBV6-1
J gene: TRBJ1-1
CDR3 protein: CASSDGGYAEAFF